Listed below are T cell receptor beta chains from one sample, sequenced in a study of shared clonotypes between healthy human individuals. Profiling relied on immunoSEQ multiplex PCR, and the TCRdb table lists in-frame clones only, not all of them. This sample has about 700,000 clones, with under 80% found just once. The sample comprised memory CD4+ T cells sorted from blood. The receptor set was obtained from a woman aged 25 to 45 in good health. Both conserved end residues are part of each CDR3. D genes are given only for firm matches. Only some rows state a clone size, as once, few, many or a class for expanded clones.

DNA: TGTGCCATCATGTCAGGGTCGAATACGCAGTATTTT
CDR3: CAIMSGSNTQYF
D: NA
size: NA
J: TRBJ2-3
V: TRBV10-3

DNA: TGCGCCAGCAGCTTAGGGACGGAGACCTACGAGCAGTACTTC
CDR3: CASSLGTETYEQYF
D: NA
size: many
J: TRBJ2-7
V: TRBV5-1

DNA: TGCGCCAGCGGCCAAGACCACGGGAATCAGCCCCAGCATTTT
CDR3: CASGQDHGNQPQHF
D: NA
size: NA
J: TRBJ1-5
V: TRBV4-1

DNA: TGTGCCAGCTCGCCCCCTGGAAGGCCTAAAAACACTGAAGCTTTCTTT
CDR3: CASSPPGRPKNTEAFF
D: NA
size: NA
J: TRBJ1-1
V: TRBV18

DNA: TGTGCCATCAGTCGACTAGCCGGATACGAGCAGTACTTC
CDR3: CAISRLAGYEQYF
D: TRBD2
size: NA
J: TRBJ2-7
V: TRBV10-3

DNA: TGTGCCAGCAGTGACCCCCGACATACCACAGATACGCAGTATTTT
CDR3: CASSDPRHTTDTQYF
D: NA
size: NA
J: TRBJ2-3
V: TRBV25-1

DNA: TGTGCCAGCAGCTTAGCGACAGGTGGAACTGAAGCTTTCTTT
CDR3: CASSLATGGTEAFF
D: NA
size: NA
J: TRBJ1-1
V: TRBV11-2

DNA: TGTGCCAGCCGACCCCGGGACAGAAGAAATCAGCCCCAGCATTTT
CDR3: CASRPRDRRNQPQHF
D: TRBD1
size: NA
J: TRBJ1-5
V: TRBV6-5

DNA: TGCAGCGCCGCCCGGACTAGCGGGAGCCCCCAAGAGACCCAGTACTTC
CDR3: CSAARTSGSPQETQYF
D: TRBD2
size: NA
J: TRBJ2-5
V: TRBV29-1

DNA: TGTGCCAGCAGTCTTACAGGTGCCGGGGAGCTGTTTTTT
CDR3: CASSLTGAGELFF
D: NA
size: NA
J: TRBJ2-2
V: TRBV7-8

DNA: TGCGCCAGCAGCTTGGAGCGGCAGAACAATGAGCAGTTCTTC
CDR3: CASSLERQNNEQFF
D: NA
size: few
J: TRBJ2-1
V: TRBV5-1

DNA: TGTGCCAGCAGTAACACGGCCTACGAGCAGTACTTC
CDR3: CASSNTAYEQYF
D: NA
size: NA
J: TRBJ2-7
V: TRBV28

DNA: TGTGCCAGCAGTTTCCTCGGACTAGCGGGGTCCCGGGCGCGCGAGCAGTACTTC
CDR3: CASSFLGLAGSRAREQYF
D: TRBD2
size: NA
J: TRBJ2-7
V: TRBV27

DNA: TGCGCCAGCAGCCCGTCTGCCGGGGCGCCGTACGAGCAGTACTTC
CDR3: CASSPSAGAPYEQYF
D: NA
size: once
J: TRBJ2-7
V: TRBV5-1

DNA: TGTGCCAGTAGTATCAAAGGAGAGGCGGCCTACGAGCAGTACTTC
CDR3: CASSIKGEAAYEQYF
D: NA
size: NA
J: TRBJ2-7
V: TRBV19

DNA: TGTGCCAGCAGCCAAGGATCGGGACAAGCCTACGAGCAGTACTTC
CDR3: CASSQGSGQAYEQYF
D: NA
size: once
J: TRBJ2-7
V: TRBV7-6

DNA: TGTGCCAGCAGTTTCGCCAGGGGATGGCAGCCCCAGCATTTT
CDR3: CASSFARGWQPQHF
D: NA
size: NA
J: TRBJ1-5
V: TRBV27

DNA: TGTGCCAGCTCACCAATTAGCGGGAGGGCGAATGAGCAGTTCTTC
CDR3: CASSPISGRANEQFF
D: TRBD2
size: NA
J: TRBJ2-1
V: TRBV18

DNA: TGCGCCAGCAGTTATCTTCTAGCGGGAGGAAGCAATGAGCAGTTCTTC
CDR3: CASSYLLAGGSNEQFF
D: TRBD2
size: NA
J: TRBJ2-1
V: TRBV5-1

DNA: TGTGCCAGCAGGTCCTCGGGAGGTAATCAGCCCCAGCATTTT
CDR3: CASRSSGGNQPQHF
D: NA
size: NA
J: TRBJ1-5
V: TRBV28

DNA: TGTGCCACCCAAAGGAGGGCAGGGGGTAACGGGGAGCTGTTTTTT
CDR3: CATQRRAGGNGELFF
D: NA
size: NA
J: TRBJ2-2
V: TRBV6-1

DNA: TGTGCCAGCACGGAAAGCTCTGGGGCCAACGTCCTGACTTTC
CDR3: CASTESSGANVLTF
D: NA
size: NA
J: TRBJ2-6
V: TRBV5-6

DNA: TGTGCCAGCAGCCCAACTGGGGGACGGACAGATACGCAGTATTTT
CDR3: CASSPTGGRTDTQYF
D: NA
size: NA
J: TRBJ2-3
V: TRBV7-9

DNA: TGCGCCAGCAGTGTGGGGACGGGGGGAGGTCAGCCCCAGCATTTT
CDR3: CASSVGTGGGQPQHF
D: NA
size: NA
J: TRBJ1-5
V: TRBV10-2

DNA: TGTGCCAGCAGCTTACAGAGGGGGGAGACCCAGTACTTC
CDR3: CASSLQRGETQYF
D: NA
size: NA
J: TRBJ2-5
V: TRBV7-2

DNA: TGCGCCAGCAGCTCGGGACAGGGGGCGCTTACCGGGGAGCTGTTTTTT
CDR3: CASSSGQGALTGELFF
D: TRBD1
size: NA
J: TRBJ2-2
V: TRBV5-1

DNA: TGTGCCAGCAGGACAGAGGGGTTGGGCACCGGGGAGCTGTTTTTT
CDR3: CASRTEGLGTGELFF
D: NA
size: NA
J: TRBJ2-2
V: TRBV2

DNA: TGCGCCAGCAGTCAAGTACAGGGGGCCACTGAAGCTTTCTTT
CDR3: CASSQVQGATEAFF
D: TRBD1
size: NA
J: TRBJ1-1
V: TRBV23-1

DNA: TGCAGCGTTGGTAATAGCGGGGACTCTAGCACAGATACGCAGTATTTT
CDR3: CSVGNSGDSSTDTQYF
D: TRBD2
size: NA
J: TRBJ2-3
V: TRBV29-1

DNA: TGTGCCAGCAGTGAACCCAAACAGGGTGCGACTAGCGGGAGGCATAGCTCCTACAATGAGCAGTTCTTC
CDR3: CASSEPKQGATSGRHSSYNEQFF
D: TRBD2
size: NA
J: TRBJ2-1
V: TRBV2

DNA: TGTGCCAGCACCTGGGGGGAAAAATATGGCTACACCTTC
CDR3: CASTWGEKYGYTF
D: NA
size: NA
J: TRBJ1-2
V: TRBV7-9

DNA: TGCGCCAGCGGGGACGGACAGCCCCACGAGCAGTACTTC
CDR3: CASGDGQPHEQYF
D: NA
size: few
J: TRBJ2-7
V: TRBV5-1

DNA: TGTGCCAGCAGCTCGCCTAGCGTCACCAACGAAGATACGCAGTATTTT
CDR3: CASSSPSVTNEDTQYF
D: NA
size: NA
J: TRBJ2-3
V: TRBV5-4

DNA: TGTGCCAGCAGTTTTCGGGCAGCGGGCAGGACCGGGGAGCTGTTTTTT
CDR3: CASSFRAAGRTGELFF
D: NA
size: few
J: TRBJ2-2
V: TRBV27

DNA: TGCGCCAGCAGCCCCCCCGGGGTAGCAACTAATGAAAAACTGTTTTTT
CDR3: CASSPPGVATNEKLFF
D: NA
size: few
J: TRBJ1-4
V: TRBV4-1

DNA: TGTGCCAGTAGTCGCCTCAGTAGGGGGGCGGTTCAGCCCCAGCATTTT
CDR3: CASSRLSRGAVQPQHF
D: NA
size: few
J: TRBJ1-5
V: TRBV19

DNA: TGTGCCAGCAGCTCATACCGGGACAGGGTGACAGCCATTCAGTACTTC
CDR3: CASSSYRDRVTAIQYF
D: TRBD1
size: NA
J: TRBJ2-4
V: TRBV7-9

DNA: TGTGCCAGCAGCTCGAGGGGACTAGCGGGAGTTGACAATGAGCAGTTCTTC
CDR3: CASSSRGLAGVDNEQFF
D: TRBD2
size: once
J: TRBJ2-1
V: TRBV7-9

DNA: TGTGCCAGCAGCTTAATCACAGGGAGCCCCTACGAGCAGTACTTC
CDR3: CASSLITGSPYEQYF
D: NA
size: NA
J: TRBJ2-7
V: TRBV7-9

DNA: TGTGCCAGCAGCTTAGGTGGGCAGATGAACACTGAAGCTTTCTTT
CDR3: CASSLGGQMNTEAFF
D: NA
size: NA
J: TRBJ1-1
V: TRBV7-9

DNA: TGTGCCAGCGGGGACCTCAATCAGCCCCAGCATTTT
CDR3: CASGDLNQPQHF
D: NA
size: NA
J: TRBJ1-5
V: TRBV27

DNA: TGCGCCAGCAGCCGGGGACTAGCGGATAGGACAGATACGCAGTATTTT
CDR3: CASSRGLADRTDTQYF
D: TRBD2
size: NA
J: TRBJ2-3
V: TRBV5-1

DNA: TGCAGCACTGGGGAGGGAGATCAGCCCCAGCATTTT
CDR3: CSTGEGDQPQHF
D: NA
size: once
J: TRBJ1-5
V: TRBV29-1

DNA: TGTGCCAGCAGCGTCGACGGCCTGTCTGGCGAGCAGTACTTC
CDR3: CASSVDGLSGEQYF
D: NA
size: NA
J: TRBJ2-7
V: TRBV9

DNA: TGTGCCTGGAGTGTAAGGGTGACCGGGGAGCTGTTTTTT
CDR3: CAWSVRVTGELFF
D: NA
size: NA
J: TRBJ2-2
V: TRBV30

DNA: TGTGCCAGTACGACTAGTTCACGCTACAATGAGCAGTTCTTC
CDR3: CASTTSSRYNEQFF
D: NA
size: few
J: TRBJ2-1
V: TRBV19

DNA: TGTGCCAGCAGCTCAAAAGTACTAGCGGGCCACGAGCAGTACTTC
CDR3: CASSSKVLAGHEQYF
D: TRBD2
size: NA
J: TRBJ2-7
V: TRBV5-4

DNA: TGCGCCAGCAGCCAATTCCGGACAGGAGCCTACGAGCAGTACTTC
CDR3: CASSQFRTGAYEQYF
D: TRBD1
size: NA
J: TRBJ2-7
V: TRBV4-1

DNA: TGCAGTGCTAGAGCTCTAACCTTC
CDR3: CSARALTF
D: NA
size: many
J: TRBJ1-2
V: TRBV20-1

DNA: TGTGCCAGCAGCCCAAAACTAGGCCGGAACACCGGGGAGCTGTTTTTT
CDR3: CASSPKLGRNTGELFF
D: NA
size: NA
J: TRBJ2-2
V: TRBV5-4

DNA: TGTGCCAGCAGCCGAGGACAGGGTAGGGACTTGGATGGCTACACCTTC
CDR3: CASSRGQGRDLDGYTF
D: NA
size: NA
J: TRBJ1-2
V: TRBV5-2

DNA: TGTGCCAGCTCACCAAACAGGGTTAACACAGATACGCAGTATTTT
CDR3: CASSPNRVNTDTQYF
D: NA
size: NA
J: TRBJ2-3
V: TRBV18

DNA: TGTGCCACCGTACCCGAGTACGAGCAGTACTTC
CDR3: CATVPEYEQYF
D: NA
size: NA
J: TRBJ2-7
V: TRBV9